The source of this T cell receptor beta chain is a study of blood T cell repertoires in COVID-19. Study as a whole: COVID-19 samples from acute and convalescent phases originated in the United States, Italy and Spain. Nucleic acid was either cDNA or gDNA, and it came from T cells, B-cell-depleted T cells, or PBMCs.

This clone occurred a few times. Trimming removed 4 bases at V and 6 bases at J, with 14 bases between. Germline CDR1 is SGDLS and CDR2 is YYNGEE. This CDR3 is built from 15 residues. Per the original data handling: Counts of nucleated cells, estimated from reference gene primer amplification, were obtained. Produced via immunoSEQ multiplex PCR; TCRdb's table is partial and in-frame only. V, J and clone size derive from that table, while D and trimming were established from the DNA sequence. The sample contains some 250,000 clones, 88% of which appear only once. Input material: peripheral blood. The origin of this receptor is a woman in her forties who had recovered from COVID-19. The V and J genes are TRBV9 and TRBJ1-6; D perhaps matches TRBD1 (5 bases). Here the CDR3 reads CASSHPGGANSPLHF. CDR3 nucleotide sequence: TGTGCCAGCAGCCACCCAGGAGGGGCTAATTCACCCCTCCACTTT.